Presented here are 32 T cell receptor beta chains from one specimen sequenced in a study of regulatory dendritic cells for organ transplantation. Here immunoSEQ multiplex PCR was the method, and the copy in TCRdb shows in-frame clones only, minus some. The sample consists of thousands of clones, 59% of them appearing once. These receptors' targets are unknown. Sorted subsets were CFSE-labeled and cultured four to six days with allogeneic dendritic cells. Material: memory CD8+ T cells from blood cultured with dendritic cells. The subset here: CD45RO+ memory T cells. The receptors derive from a human donor in good health.

This clone was seen a handful of times. The V call is TRBV7-8, the J call TRBJ1-1; 8 nucleotides match TRBD1. CDR3 length: 15 amino acids. V lost 5 bases and J lost 3; bases outside the gene matches: 8. Germline CDR1 and CDR2: SGHVS and FQNEAQ. The CDR3 DNA follows: TGTGCCAGCAGCCCACAAACAGGGGGGTACACTGAAGCTTTCTTT. This gives the protein CASSPQTGGYTEAFF.

In its sample, this clone ranks as large. The chain employs TRBV9 and TRBJ2-2, with D perhaps matching TRBD2 (5 bases). The CDR3 is made up of 14 amino acids. Trimming took 0 bases from V and 7 from J, leaving 10 bases between them. From germline, CDR1 is SGDLS and CDR2 YYNGEE. The DNA for the CDR3 is TGTGCCAGCAGCGTAGAGTACCGGGACGGGGAGCTGTTTTTT. Translating gives CASSVEYRDGELFF. The entire variable domain, with the rest obtained from reference TRBV9 and TRBJ2-2, is as follows: DSGVTQTPKHLITATGQRVTLRCSPRSGDLSVYWYQQSLDQGLQFLIQYYNGEERAKGNILERFSAQQFPDLHSELNLSSLELGDSALYFCASSVEYRDGELFFGEGSRLTVL.

By share, this clone counts as medium-sized. The rearrangement uses TRBV7-7 and TRBJ2-7; D is perhaps TRBD2 (5 bases). V was cut by 5 bases and J by 6 bases, with 17 bases left in between. This CDR3 region has 14 residues. Germline V lookup: CDR1 SSHAT, CDR2 FNYEAQ (reference sequence). The CDR3: CASSPHSGIGEQYF. The CDR3 DNA reads as TGTGCCAGCAGCCCTCACTCGGGGATCGGCGAGCAGTACTTC.

The chain couples TRBV27 to TRBJ2-7; D perhaps matches TRBD1 (6 bases). The V end lost 2 bases, the J end lost 2 bases, and 7 bases lay between the germline ends. This CDR3 contains 13 residues. The germline V gene encodes CDR1 MNHEY and CDR2 SMNVEV (reference sequence). The CDR3 DNA reads as TGTGCCAGCAGTTTAAACAGGGCCTACGAGCAGTACTTC. This gives the protein CASSLNRAYEQYF.

V gene TRBV4-2 combines with J gene TRBJ2-7; TRBD1 matches 9 bases. The CDR3 totals 15 residues. Germline V CDR1 and CDR2: LGHNA, YNFKEQ. Unmatched junction bases numbered 5, after V lost 0 bases and J lost 5 bases. The CDR3: CASSQDDRGSDEQYF. The CDR3 DNA reads TGTGCCAGCAGCCAAGATGACAGGGGGAGCGACGAGCAGTACTTC.

The chain is built from TRBV19 and TRBJ2-1, with 7 bases matching TRBD2. J lost 3 bases, V lost 3 bases, and 5 bases had no gene match. The CDR3 extends over 15 amino acids. Germline V gene data show CDR1 as LNHDA and CDR2 as SQIVND (reference sequence). The CDR3 sequence is CASSIGAGYYNEQFF. The CDR3 DNA sequence: TGTGCCAGTAGTATTGGAGCGGGGTACTACAATGAGCAGTTCTTC.

The chain combines TRBV7-9 with TRBJ2-3, with 8 bases aligning to TRBD2. CDR1 SEHNR and CDR2 FQNEAQ come from the germline V gene (reference sequence). V trimming: 4 bases; J trimming: 6 bases; junction bases outside the gene matches: 9. This CDR3 is built from 15 residues. This chain's CDR3 is CASSSWLAGSDTQYF. The CDR3 DNA reads as TGTGCCAGCAGCTCCTGGCTAGCGGGTTCTGATACGCAGTATTTT.

The chain carries TRBV7-7 and TRBJ2-5; D unclear. The CDR3 length is 14 residues. Germline V lookup: CDR1 SSHAT, CDR2 FNYEAQ (reference sequence). CDR3 sequence reads: CATFLRVLHETQYF. The CDR3 DNA is TGTGCTACCTTCCTCCGGGTCCTCCACGAGACCCAGTACTTC. The full variable domain, completed using reference TRBV7-7 and TRBJ2-5, is GAGVSQSPRYKVTKRGQDVTLRCDPISSHATLYWYQQALGQGPEFLTYFNYEAQPDKSGLPSDRFSAERPEGSISTLTIQRTEQRDSAMYRCATFLRVLHETQYFGPGTRLLVL.

The chain combines TRBV7-9 with TRBJ1-2; a possible D gene is TRBD1 (5 bases). This CDR3 spans 14 amino acids. Germline CDR1 is SEHNR and CDR2 is FQNEAQ (reference sequence). With 7 bases removed from V and 4 bases from J, the gap between germline ends came to 16 bases. The CDR3 loop reads CASTTPGAGYGYTF. Here the CDR3 DNA reads TGTGCCAGCACCACCCCTGGGGCAGGCTATGGCTACACCTTC.

This clone was counted once. The V and J genes are TRBV27 and TRBJ2-7; D might be TRBD2 (6 bases). Trimming took off 4 bases at V and 4 bases at J, with 17 bases between the two ends. The CDR3 totals 15 residues. The germline V gene encodes CDR1 MNHEY and CDR2 SMNVEV (reference sequence). The chain's CDR3 is CASSYSSTGTYEQYF. CDR3 DNA sequence: TGTGCCAGCAGTTACTCGAGTACCGGGACTTACGAGCAGTACTTC.

This clone showed up just a few times. This rearrangement joins TRBV4-1 to TRBJ1-1; no reliable D call. CDR3 length: 13 residues. Germline V gene lookup returns CDR1 MGHRA and CDR2 YSYEKL. V was shortened by 4 bases and J by 6 bases, with 12 bases between the two germline ends. CDR3 loop: CASSPAASAEAFF. As DNA, the CDR3 is TGCGCCAGCAGCCCTGCGGCTAGCGCTGAAGCTTTCTTT.

The table lists this clone with a few counts. The genes are TRBV11-2 and TRBJ2-7; 9 bases agree with TRBD1. This CDR3 comprises 14 residues. J gave up 4 bases and V 5 bases, and 6 bases lay outside the gene matches. The germline V gene has CDR1 SGHAT and CDR2 FQNNGV. Here the CDR3 reads CASSTGTGLYEQYF. The CDR3 DNA sequence: TGTGCCAGCAGCACCGGGACAGGGCTATACGAGCAGTACTTC. Supplemented by reference TRBV11-2 and TRBJ2-7, the full variable domain reads EAGVAQSPRYKIIEKRQSVAFWCNPISGHATLYWYQQILGQGPKLLIQFQNNGVVDDSQLPKDRFSAERLKGVDSTLKIQPAKLEDSAVYLCASSTGTGLYEQYFGPGTRLTVT.

V is TRBV9 and J is TRBJ2-1; 13 bases fit TRBD2. The CDR3 is made up of 15 amino acids. V was clipped by 6 bases and J by 9 bases; unmatched bases: 9. Germline V gene data show CDR1 as SGDLS and CDR2 as YYNGEE. The CDR3 DNA reads TGTGCCAGCACCAAATCCGGGACTAGCGGGGTTGAGCAGTTCTTC. It specifies CASTKSGTSGVEQFF.

This clone was recorded once. CDR3 nucleotides: TGTGCCAGCAGCTTGTTGTTGGACAGGGGGTACTATGGCTACACCTTC. It specifies CASSLLLDRGYYGYTF. The chain joins TRBV5-4 to TRBJ1-2; 10 nucleotides line up with TRBD1. In germline, CDR1 is SGHNT, CDR2 YYREEE (reference sequence). The CDR3 has 16 amino acids. V gave up 1 base and J gave up 3 bases; unmatched junction bases: 6.

The chain has TRBV7-9 and TRBJ2-7; a possible D gene is TRBD1 (5 bases). Trimming left V 4 bases short and J 3 bases short, with 7 bases between. Germline lookup yields CDR1 SEHNR and CDR2 FQNEAQ (reference sequence). The CDR3 spans 12 residues. The CDR3 coding sequence is TGTGCCAGCAGCTCGGACATCTACGAGCAGTACTTC. Translating gives CASSSDIYEQYF.

This chain uses TRBV6-1 with TRBJ2-7; no clear D. The germline CDR1 and CDR2 sequences are MNHNS and SASEGT. Trimming cost V 3 bases and J 3 bases, with 15 bases left between them. This CDR3 contains 15 residues. CDR3 bases: TGTGCCAGCAGTGAGCTAGGCGCCCTTTACTACGAGCAGTACTTC. Translating gives CASSELGALYYEQYF.

The rearrangement joins TRBV9 to TRBJ2-5, with a weak D call TRBD1 (6 bases). The CDR3 has 14 amino acids. V dropped 4 bases and J dropped 2 bases, with 12 bases sitting between them. Per the germline V gene, CDR1 is SGDLS and CDR2 is YYNGEE. The CDR3 DNA follows: TGTGCCAGCAGCTCCCAGGGGAGTCAAGAGACCCAGTACTTC. It translates to CASSSQGSQETQYF.

J is TRBJ1-5 and V is TRBV6-4, with TRBD1 matching 8 bases. The CDR3 is 15 amino acids. Germline CDR1 is MRHNA and CDR2 is SNTAGT. The J segment lost 2 bases and the V segment lost 0 bases, leaving 0 bases of the junction unmatched. Here the CDR3 DNA reads TGTGCCAGCAGTGACTCGGGACAGGGCAATCAGCCCCAGCATTTT. It codes for CASSDSGQGNQPQHF.

The chain has TRBV4-3 and TRBJ2-3, with 7 bases identical to TRBD1. The CDR3 has 18 residues. After removal of 2 bases from V and 2 bases from J, the junction contained 13 bases not matched to a gene. CDR1 and CDR2 from the germline V gene are LGHNA and YSLEER. In DNA, the CDR3 is TGCGCCAGCAGCCAACAGACAGGGTCGGAACAAACCACAGATACGCAGTATTTT. This gives the protein CASSQQTGSEQTTDTQYF.

In this sample, this clone turned up once. V is TRBV18 and J is TRBJ2-1; D is perhaps TRBD1 (5 bases). The CDR3 has 16 residues. Trimming left V 6 bases short and J 9 bases short, with 24 bases between. The germline CDR1 and CDR2 sequences are KGHSH and LQKENI. The CDR3 loop reads CASSLPGRGSTSEQFF. The CDR3 coding sequence is TGTGCCAGCTCTCTCCCCGGAAGGGGAAGCACCTCTGAGCAGTTCTTC.

CDR3 in amino acids: CASRADRGANEQFF. The CDR3 nucleotides are TGTGCCAGCAGAGCCGACAGGGGGGCCAATGAGCAGTTCTTC. V and J are TRBV2 and TRBJ2-1; 9 bases line up with TRBD1. The germline V gene encodes CDR1 SNHLY and CDR2 FYNNEI. J gave up 6 bases and V 6 bases, and 6 bases lay outside the gene matches. CDR3 length: 14 residues.

The rearrangement joins TRBV5-5 to TRBJ2-2; 16 bases align to TRBD2. Per the germline V gene, CDR1 is SGHKS and CDR2 is YYEKEE (reference sequence). The length of the CDR3 is 18 residues. The junction had 2 bases not matched to a gene; V was cut back by 3 bases and J by 0 bases. CDR3 amino acids: CASSWGLAGGPNTGELFF. The DNA for the CDR3 is TGTGCCAGCAGCTGGGGACTAGCGGGGGGGCCGAACACCGGGGAGCTGTTTTTT.

The chain is built from TRBV4-2 and TRBJ2-1, with a tentative D call TRBD2 (6 bases). The CDR3 sequence is 16 residues long. V was pared by 0 bases and J by 2 bases, with 11 bases between. From germline, CDR1 is LGHNA and CDR2 YNFKEQ. This chain's CDR3 is CASSQDSSVTYNEQFF. DNA of the CDR3: TGTGCCAGCAGCCAAGACTCTAGCGTTACCTACAATGAGCAGTTCTTC.

The chain couples TRBV11-3 to TRBJ1-6; 9 bases match TRBD1. V trimming: 5 bases; J trimming: 7 bases; junction bases outside the gene matches: 6. The CDR3 runs to 15 residues. The germline gives CDR1 SGHNT, CDR2 YENEEA. CDR3 loop: CASSPGTGRNSPLHF. The CDR3 bases are TGTGCCAGCAGCCCCGGGACAGGGAGAAATTCACCCCTCCACTTT.

This clone has just a few counts. The V gene is TRBV15, the J gene TRBJ2-1; D is possibly TRBD2 (5 bases). Between the trimmed V and J ends, which lost 0 bases and 7 bases, there was a span of 13 bases. This CDR3 is 15 amino acids long. The V gene's germline CDR1 is LNHNV and CDR2 YYDKDF (reference sequence). In DNA form, the CDR3 reads TGTGCCACCAGCAGAGAGGTATCGGGGAAAAATGAGCAGTTCTTC. Its protein product is CATSREVSGKNEQFF.

This chain connects TRBV29-1 to TRBJ1-1, with D unclear. CDR1 is SQVTM and CDR2 is ANQGSEA in the germline V gene. Trimming removed 6 bases from V and 3 bases from J, with 11 bases in between. The CDR3 has 12 residues. CDR3 bases: TGCAGCGTCACCGGGGATTACACTGAAGCTTTCTTT. It translates to CSVTGDYTEAFF.

The rearrangement joins TRBV7-9 to TRBJ2-1; TRBD2 matches 12 bases. The J segment lost 1 base and the V segment lost 5 bases, leaving 3 bases of the junction unmatched. The CDR3 is made up of 16 amino acids. Germline-derived CDR1 and CDR2 are SEHNR and FQNEAQ (reference sequence). The CDR3: CASSTTSGGSYNEQFF. CDR3 in DNA: TGTGCCAGCAGCACAACTAGCGGGGGGTCCTACAATGAGCAGTTCTTC.

CDR3 in amino acids: CASSDSSRGDTGELFF. The CDR3 coding sequence is TGTGCCAGCAGTGACTCGTCCAGGGGCGACACCGGGGAGCTGTTTTTT. The rearrangement uses TRBV6-4 and TRBJ2-2; TRBD1 might be the D (6 bases). This CDR3 is 16 amino acids long. The germline gives CDR1 MRHNA, CDR2 SNTAGT. Trimming pared 0 bases from V and 3 bases from J, leaving 11 bases between.

V is TRBV13 and J is TRBJ1-1, with D hard to call. V was pared by 5 bases and J by 2 bases, with 15 bases between. Germline V gene lookup returns CDR1 PRHDT and CDR2 FYEKMQ (reference sequence). The CDR3 is 15 amino acids. The CDR3 region is CASSPSGPVNTEAFF. The CDR3 DNA reads TGTGCCAGCAGCCCTTCAGGTCCGGTTAACACTGAAGCTTTCTTT.

This clone was seen more than once but under ten times. This specimen includes other DNA sequences encoding the same CDR3. This chain links TRBV9 with TRBJ2-7; 9 bases are a match to TRBD1. Germline CDR1 SGDLS, CDR2 YYNGEE. CDR3 length: 15 residues. J lost 0 bases, V lost 0 bases, and 1 base had no gene match. The CDR3: CASSVGQGDSYEQYF. The CDR3 DNA reads as TGTGCCAGCAGCGTAGGACAGGGGGACTCCTACGAGCAGTACTTC.

This clone was found a few times. CDR3 region: CAISDWVEGPEQFF. The CDR3 DNA sequence: TGTGCCATCAGTGACTGGGTAGAGGGTCCGGAGCAGTTCTTC. V gene TRBV10-3 combines with J gene TRBJ2-1, with TRBD2 as a possible D gene (5 bases). V dropped 3 bases and J dropped 10 bases, with 16 bases sitting between them. Germline V lookup: CDR1 ENHRY, CDR2 SYGVKD. The length of the CDR3 is 14 residues.

The V gene is TRBV7-9, the J gene TRBJ2-3; TRBD2 aligns across 11 bases. After removal of 4 bases from V and 2 bases from J, the junction contained 8 bases not matched to a gene. This CDR3 region has 17 residues. Germline V gene data show CDR1 as SEHNR and CDR2 as FQNEAQ (reference sequence). CDR3 bases: TGTGCCAGCAGCTCCCGGAGTAGCGGGGGGGCCACAGATACGCAGTATTTT. Translating gives CASSSRSSGGATDTQYF.